This T cell receptor (beta chain) came from a study of blood T cells in healthy people across ages. This CDR3 contains 13 residues. Trimming cost V 4 bases and J 3 bases, with 10 bases left between them. Per the germline V gene, CDR1 is DFQATT and CDR2 is SNEGSKA (reference sequence). PCR was performed a second time for about 6 to 11 cycles using a sample-barcoded 5' primer and a J-beta primer mix. TCRdb re-called the 5' RACE reads with MiXCR, one entry per CDR3 protein. This sample has some 900,000 distinct CDR3 sequences, with about 48% found just once. The chain recombines TRBV20-1 with TRBJ1-5; D unresolved. This receptor was obtained from a man aged 25 to 45 in good health. Input material: blood. The CDR3 nucleotides are TGCAGTGCTACCGGGAGCCTCAATCAGCCCCAGCATTTT. This gives the protein CSATGSLNQPQHF.